Listed below are T cell receptor beta chains from one sample, sequenced in a study of blood T cell repertoires in COVID-19. Data came from immunoSEQ multiplex PCR; TCRdb stores just in-frame clones and leaves some out. The table has about 36,000 clones, around 85% seen once. Sequenced sample: peripheral blood. These TCRs come from a man aged 45 to 65 with active COVID-19. Both conserved end residues are part of each CDR3. D genes are given only for firm matches. Size tells how often a clone was seen (once, few, many) or the class of an expanded clone, and some rows leave it out.

J gene: TRBJ1-6; D gene: -; clone size: -; V gene: TRBV4-3; CDR3 protein: CASSQFPQAIAYNSPLHF
J gene: TRBJ2-2; D gene: TRBD1; clone size: once; V gene: TRBV7-2; CDR3 protein: CASRFPKKGANTGELFF
J gene: TRBJ1-5; D gene: TRBD1; clone size: -; V gene: TRBV6-5; CDR3 protein: CASRKQGVSNQPQHF
J gene: TRBJ2-5; D gene: TRBD2; clone size: -; V gene: TRBV7-7; CDR3 protein: CASSSGLAGGMLETQYF
J gene: TRBJ2-2; D gene: -; clone size: -; V gene: TRBV12-5; CDR3 protein: CASGLPGANTGELFF
J gene: TRBJ2-2; D gene: -; clone size: -; V gene: TRBV4-2; CDR3 protein: CASSPDPQGGAGELFF
J gene: TRBJ1-5; D gene: TRBD1; clone size: -; V gene: TRBV18; CDR3 protein: CASSPRTGEAQPQHF
J gene: TRBJ1-3; D gene: -; clone size: few; V gene: TRBV4-1; CDR3 protein: CASSQDKRWTLSSGNTIYF
J gene: TRBJ2-3; D gene: -; clone size: few; V gene: TRBV4-3; CDR3 protein: CASSQDWRGRGDTQYF
J gene: TRBJ2-3; D gene: -; clone size: -; V gene: TRBV11-2; CDR3 protein: CASSLASALSTDTQYF
J gene: TRBJ2-5; D gene: -; clone size: -; V gene: TRBV3-1/TRBV3-2; CDR3 protein: CASSTRETQYF
J gene: TRBJ2-2; D gene: TRBD1; clone size: once; V gene: TRBV5-1; CDR3 protein: CASSRTGGPGELFF
J gene: TRBJ2-1; D gene: -; clone size: -; V gene: TRBV19; CDR3 protein: CASSIDRAGGESYNEQFF